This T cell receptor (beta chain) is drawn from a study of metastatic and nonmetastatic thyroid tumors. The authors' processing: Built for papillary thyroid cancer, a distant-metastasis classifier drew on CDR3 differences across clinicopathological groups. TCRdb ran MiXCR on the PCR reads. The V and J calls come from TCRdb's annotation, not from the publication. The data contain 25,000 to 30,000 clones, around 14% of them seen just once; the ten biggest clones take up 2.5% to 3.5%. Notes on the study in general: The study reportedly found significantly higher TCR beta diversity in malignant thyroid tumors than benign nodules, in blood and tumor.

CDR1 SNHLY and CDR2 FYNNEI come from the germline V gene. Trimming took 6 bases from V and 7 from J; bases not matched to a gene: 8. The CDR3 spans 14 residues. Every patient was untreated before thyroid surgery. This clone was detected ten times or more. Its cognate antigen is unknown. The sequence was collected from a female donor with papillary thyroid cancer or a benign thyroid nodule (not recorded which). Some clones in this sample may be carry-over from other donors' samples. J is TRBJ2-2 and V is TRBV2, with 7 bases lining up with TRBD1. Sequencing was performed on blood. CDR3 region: CASRTTGLSGELFF. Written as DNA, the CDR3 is TGTGCCAGCAGGACGACAGGGCTGAGCGGGGAGCTGTTTTTT.